A selection of T cell receptor beta chains follows, all from one sample in a study of T cells in Graves' hyperthyroidism and ophthalmopathy. TCRdb ran MiXCR on the multiplex PCR reads and lists one entry per CDR3 protein. The data show under 350,000 distinct CDR3 sequences, about 25% seen once. Input material: blood. The receptors here all came from a man in his forties with Graves' hyperthyroidism that later progressed to Graves' ophthalmopathy. The CDR3 runs from the conserved cysteine through the conserved F or W. The D gene is left open where the match is weak. Rows may omit the clone size; those that give it use once, few, many or a size class.

V	D	size	J	CDR3	DNA
TRBV28	-	-	TRBJ1-2	CASSSPHRTNYGYTF	TGTGCCAGCAGTTCCCCTCACAGGACGAACTATGGCTACACCTTC
TRBV5-1	TRBD1	many	TRBJ1-1	CASSPGQGARGTEAFF	TGCGCCAGCAGCCCGGGACAGGGGGCACGGGGCACTGAAGCTTTCTTT
TRBV11-2	-	many	TRBJ2-2	CASSLLGWEANTGELFF	TGTGCCAGCAGCTTATTGGGTTGGGAAGCGAACACCGGGGAGCTGTTTTTT
TRBV6-1	TRBD1	many	TRBJ2-7	CASGPGTGLYEQYF	TGTGCCAGCGGACCCGGGACAGGTCTCTACGAGCAGTACTTC
TRBV6-5	TRBD2	many	TRBJ2-5	CASSTSGSTETQYF	TGTGCCAGCAGTACTAGCGGGAGTACCGAGACCCAGTACTTC
TRBV7-2	-	-	TRBJ2-2	CASSFGGRGTGELFF	TGTGCCAGCAGCTTCGGAGGGAGAGGCACCGGGGAGCTGTTTTTT
TRBV12-3/TRBV12-4	TRBD1	-	TRBJ2-5	CASRGGYQETQYF	TGTGCCAGCAGAGGGGGCTACCAAGAGACCCAGTACTTC
TRBV7-3	TRBD2	-	TRBJ2-5	CASSQAGWKETQYF	TGTGCCAGCAGTCAAGCGGGGTGGAAAGAGACCCAGTACTTC
TRBV2	TRBD1	-	TRBJ1-2	CASSPDRVRGYTF	TGTGCCAGCAGCCCTGACAGGGTACGTGGCTACACCTTC
TRBV6-2/TRBV6-3	-	-	TRBJ1-1	CASKQGGGTEAFF	TGTGCCAGCAAACAGGGAGGTGGTACTGAAGCTTTCTTT
TRBV6-1	-	-	TRBJ2-5	CASSEVVYIGETQYF	TGTGCCAGCAGTGAAGTGGTCTATATCGGGGAGACCCAGTACTTC
TRBV27	TRBD1	many	TRBJ1-1	CASRTQGLTEAFF	TGTGCCAGCCGTACACAGGGGCTAACTGAAGCTTTCTTT
TRBV6-1	-	many	TRBJ1-2	CASTRTVELGYTF	TGTGCCAGCACTCGGACAGTCGAACTGGGCTACACCTTC
TRBV7-2	-	once	TRBJ2-3	CASSWDARTDTQYF	TGTGCCAGCAGCTGGGACGCCCGCACAGATACGCAGTATTTT
TRBV3-1	TRBD1	many	TRBJ2-7	CASSQGPGQGLLRQYF	TGTGCCAGCAGCCAAGGCCCGGGACAGGGTCTTCTTAGGCAGTACTTC